Sequencing of this T cell receptor (beta chain) was carried out in a study of blood T cells in healthy people across ages. Each sample used at least 6 million PBMCs. Germline lookup yields CDR1 DFQATT and CDR2 SNEGSKA (reference sequence). The CDR3 consists of 15 residues. Notes on this clonotype: The junction departs from germline at one end; a sequencing error may be responsible.

Together with a sample-barcoded 5' primer, a J-beta primer mix was included in a second PCR lasting about 7 to 11 cycles. Each cDNA was tagged by a template-switch adaptor containing 12 random nucleotides. A single record per CDR3 protein comes from TCRdb applying MiXCR to the 5' RACE reads. The top ten clones hold about 2.1% of a sample with about 1.8 million distinct CDR3 sequences, around half of them seen once. The receptor comes from a woman aged 40 to 50 in good health. V is TRBV20-1 and J is TRBJ2-4, with D unresolved. The material sequenced was blood. CDR3 in amino acids: CSARVAHNVQNTQYF. The CDR3 DNA is TGCAGTGCTAGAGTCGCACATAATGTCCAAAACACTCAGTACTTC.